This T cell receptor (beta chain) was captured in a study of blood T cells in healthy people across ages. General study results and limits: Measured against age, TCR beta diversity per million T cells decreased in a roughly linear manner.

Peripheral blood was drawn, around 9.3 milliliters per donor. Total RNA was extracted at no less than 6 micrograms per sample. About this clonotype itself: Its target is unknown.

A second PCR of about 7 to 12 cycles used a sample-barcoded 5' primer and a J-beta primer mix. From each sample, at least 2.5 million paired-end reads containing CDR3 were obtained. TCRdb analysed the 5' RACE reads with MiXCR anew, one entry per CDR3 protein. The sample lists about a million distinct CDR3 sequences; 51% were seen once. The CDR3 runs to 11 residues. The V end was cut by 7 bases, the J end by 7 bases, with 8 bases between. The rearrangement uses TRBV12-3 or TRBV12-4 and TRBJ2-1; D gene ambiguous. This receptor was taken from a woman aged 55-70 years in good health. Sequenced material: blood. In DNA form, the CDR3 reads TGTGCCAGCATCGTAGAGAATGAGCAGTTCTTC. As protein: CASIVENEQFF.